This T cell receptor (beta chain) was recovered during a study of OX40 agonist ivuxolimab in advanced cancers. The wider study: Ivuxolimab was delivered to patients intravenously every 2 weeks at doses spanning 0.01 to 10 mg/kg. The mean age was approximately 60 years, ranging from about 23 to 79, with about four fifths of participants male. Study-wide results and limits: CD8+ T cells showed, on average, more clonal expansion than CD4+ cells. With doses of 0.1 to 3.0 mg/kg, CD4+ and CD8+ blood T cells had undergone clonal expansion by week 6.

Using immunoSEQ multiplex PCR, the repertoire was profiled, and TCRdb retains in-frame clones only, with some absent. The top ten clones hold just over 0.15% of a sample with some 100,000 clones, nearly 90% of them seen once. This clone was recorded only once. The target antigen is unknown. From germline, CDR1 is SGHAT and CDR2 FQNNGV. This CDR3 has 17 amino acids. V gave up 2 bases and J gave up 11 bases, with 24 bases separating them. The gene calls are TRBV11-2 and TRBJ1-4, with TRBD1 as a possible D gene (6 bases). Sequencing used CD4+ or CD8+ T cells sorted from blood, obtained in a trial of the OX40 agonist ivuxolimab. The sequence was collected from an adult with an advanced solid tumor such as melanoma, head and neck, liver or kidney cancer. CDR3 region: CASSLIRGPSHVGKLFF. CDR3 nucleotides: TGTGCCAGCAGCTTAATCAGGGGCCCTTCCCATGTGGGGAAACTGTTTTTT.